This T cell receptor beta chain is drawn from a study of shared clonotypes between healthy human individuals. Whole-study findings and limits: The study found about 5.1% of naive CD4 clonotypes shared across a few donors.

On this clone: Its antigen is not known.

Positive CCR7 selection of CD45RO-negative cells yielded the naive CD8 cells, and terminally differentiated effector memory CD45RA+ cells were excluded. Nashville, Tennessee was home to all donors, who were Caucasian adults. Genomic DNA from each subset was divided evenly over several immunoSEQ plates. Generated by immunoSEQ multiplex PCR, the TCRdb table keeps only in-frame clones and is missing some. The table lists roughly 2.1 million clones, 85% to 95% of them singletons, with roughly 1.8% in the top ten. Germline V CDR1 and CDR2: LGHNA, YNFKEQ. The CDR3 length is 14 residues. J was trimmed by 7 bases and V by 2 bases; bases with no gene match: 2.

The chain links TRBV4-2 to TRBJ1-2; TRBD1 aligns across 12 bases. The sample consisted of naive CD8+ T cells from PBMCs. The sequence derives from a man aged 18 to 29 in good health. Some clones in this sample may be carry-over from other donors' samples. CDR3 DNA sequence: TGTGCCAGCAGCCAACGGGACAGGGGGCTTGGCTACACCTTC. This translates into CASSQRDRGLGYTF.